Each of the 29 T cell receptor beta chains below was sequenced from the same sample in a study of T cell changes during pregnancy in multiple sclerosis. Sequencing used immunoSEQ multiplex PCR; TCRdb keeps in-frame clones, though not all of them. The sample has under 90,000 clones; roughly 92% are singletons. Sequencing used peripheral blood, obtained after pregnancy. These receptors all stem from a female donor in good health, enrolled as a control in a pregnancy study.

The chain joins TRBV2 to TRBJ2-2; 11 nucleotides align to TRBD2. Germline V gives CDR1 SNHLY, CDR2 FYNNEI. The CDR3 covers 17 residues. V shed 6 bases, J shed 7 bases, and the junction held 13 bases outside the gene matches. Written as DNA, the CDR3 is TGTGCCAGCAGCACCCCGACTAGCGGGAAGGTTAGCGGGGAGCTGTTTTTT. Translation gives CASSTPTSGKVSGELFF.

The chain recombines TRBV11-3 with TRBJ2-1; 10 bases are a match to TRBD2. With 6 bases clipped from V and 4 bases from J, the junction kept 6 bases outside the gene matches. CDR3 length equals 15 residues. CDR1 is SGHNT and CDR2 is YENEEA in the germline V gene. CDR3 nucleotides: TGTGCCAGCAGTTCTGAGCGGGGGGGGTACAATGAGCAGTTCTTC. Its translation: CASSSERGGYNEQFF. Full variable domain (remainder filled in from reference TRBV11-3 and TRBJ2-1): EAGVVQSPRYKIIEKKQPVAFWCNPISGHNTLYWYLQNLGQGPELLIRYENEEAVDDSQLPKDRFSAERLKGVDSTLKIQPAELGDSAVYLCASSSERGGYNEQFFGPGTRLTVL.

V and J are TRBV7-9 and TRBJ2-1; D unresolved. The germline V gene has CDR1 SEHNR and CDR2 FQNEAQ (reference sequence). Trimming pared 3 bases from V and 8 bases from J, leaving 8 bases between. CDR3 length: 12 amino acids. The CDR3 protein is CASSFPRDEQFF. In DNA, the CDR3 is TGTGCCAGCAGCTTTCCTCGAGATGAGCAGTTCTTC.

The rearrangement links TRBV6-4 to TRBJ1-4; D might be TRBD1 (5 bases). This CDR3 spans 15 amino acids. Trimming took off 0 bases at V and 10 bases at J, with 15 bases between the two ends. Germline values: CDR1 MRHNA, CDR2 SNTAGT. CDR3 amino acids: CASSDSQGECRKLFF. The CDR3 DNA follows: TGTGCCAGCAGTGACTCCCAGGGTGAGTGTAGAAAACTGTTTTTT.

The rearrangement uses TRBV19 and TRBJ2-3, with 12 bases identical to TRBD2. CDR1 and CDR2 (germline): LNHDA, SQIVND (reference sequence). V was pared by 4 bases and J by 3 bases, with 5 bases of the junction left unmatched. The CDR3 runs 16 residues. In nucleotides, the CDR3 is TGTGCCAGTAGTAACCTAGCGGGGGGGCGGACAGATACGCAGTATTTT. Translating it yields CASSNLAGGRTDTQYF.

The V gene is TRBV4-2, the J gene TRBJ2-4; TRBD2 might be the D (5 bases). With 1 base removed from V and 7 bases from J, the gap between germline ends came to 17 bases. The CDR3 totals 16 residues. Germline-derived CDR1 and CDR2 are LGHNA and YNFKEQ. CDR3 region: CASSQVSRGERNIQYF. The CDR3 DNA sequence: TGTGCCAGCAGCCAAGTCAGCCGGGGAGAGAGGAACATTCAGTACTTC.

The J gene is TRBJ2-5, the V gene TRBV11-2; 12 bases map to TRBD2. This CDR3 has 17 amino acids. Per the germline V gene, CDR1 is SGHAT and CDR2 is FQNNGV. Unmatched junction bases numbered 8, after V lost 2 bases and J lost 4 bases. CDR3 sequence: CASSLPNRGLAGETQYF. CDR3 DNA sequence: TGTGCCAGCAGCTTACCGAACAGGGGACTAGCGGGAGAGACCCAGTACTTC.

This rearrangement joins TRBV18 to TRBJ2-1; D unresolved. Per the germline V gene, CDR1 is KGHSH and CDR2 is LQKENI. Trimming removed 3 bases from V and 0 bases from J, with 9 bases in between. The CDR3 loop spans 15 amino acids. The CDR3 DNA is TGTGCCAGCTCACCCGCCTGGAGCTCCTACAATGAGCAGTTCTTC. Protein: CASSPAWSSYNEQFF.

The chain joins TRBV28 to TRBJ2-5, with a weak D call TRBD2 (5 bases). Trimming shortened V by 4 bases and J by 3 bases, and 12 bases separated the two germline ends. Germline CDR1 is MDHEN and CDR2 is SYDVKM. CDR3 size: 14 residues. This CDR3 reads CASSSRTGEETQYF. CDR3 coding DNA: TGTGCCAGCAGTTCCCGGACTGGGGAAGAGACCCAGTACTTC.

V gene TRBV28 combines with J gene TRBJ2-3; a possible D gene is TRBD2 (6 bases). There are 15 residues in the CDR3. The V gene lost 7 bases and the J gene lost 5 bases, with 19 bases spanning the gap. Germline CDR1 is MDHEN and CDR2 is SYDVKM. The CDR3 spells CASTPWEEIRDTQYF. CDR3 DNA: TGTGCCAGCACTCCTTGGGAGGAAATTAGAGATACGCAGTATTTT.

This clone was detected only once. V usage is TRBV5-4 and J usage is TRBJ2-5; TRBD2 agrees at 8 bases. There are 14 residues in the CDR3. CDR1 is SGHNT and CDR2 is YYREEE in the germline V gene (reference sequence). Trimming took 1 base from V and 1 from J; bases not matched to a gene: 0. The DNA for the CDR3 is TGTGCCAGCAGCTTGCGGGAGGGCCAAGAGACCCAGTACTTC. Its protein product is CASSLREGQETQYF.

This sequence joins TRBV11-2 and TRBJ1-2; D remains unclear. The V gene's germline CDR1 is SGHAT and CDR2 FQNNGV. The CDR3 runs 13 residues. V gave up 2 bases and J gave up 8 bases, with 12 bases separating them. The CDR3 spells CASSLIVGEGYTF. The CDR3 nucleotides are TGTGCCAGCAGCTTAATCGTCGGGGAAGGCTACACCTTC.

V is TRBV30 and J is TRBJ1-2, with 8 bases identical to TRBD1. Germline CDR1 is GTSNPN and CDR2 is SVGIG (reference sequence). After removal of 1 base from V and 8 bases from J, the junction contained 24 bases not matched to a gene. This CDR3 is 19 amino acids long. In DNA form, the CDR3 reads TGTGCCTGGAGTGCCCAGGGTGGGACAGGTAATAATCTATGTAGGGGCTACACCTTC. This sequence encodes CAWSAQGGTGNNLCRGYTF.

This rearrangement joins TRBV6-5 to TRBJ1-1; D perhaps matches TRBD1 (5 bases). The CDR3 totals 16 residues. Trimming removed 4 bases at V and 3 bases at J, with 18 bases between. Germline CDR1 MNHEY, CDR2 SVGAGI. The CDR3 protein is CASSLGYGGRDTEAFF. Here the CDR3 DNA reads TGTGCCAGCAGTTTAGGGTACGGGGGTAGGGACACTGAAGCTTTCTTT.

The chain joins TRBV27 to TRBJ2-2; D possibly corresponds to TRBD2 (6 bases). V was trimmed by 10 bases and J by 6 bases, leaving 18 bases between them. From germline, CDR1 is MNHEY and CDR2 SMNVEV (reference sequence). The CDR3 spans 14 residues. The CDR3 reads CATDRWRGSGELFF. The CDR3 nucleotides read TGTGCCACCGATCGGTGGAGGGGATCCGGGGAGCTGTTTTTT.

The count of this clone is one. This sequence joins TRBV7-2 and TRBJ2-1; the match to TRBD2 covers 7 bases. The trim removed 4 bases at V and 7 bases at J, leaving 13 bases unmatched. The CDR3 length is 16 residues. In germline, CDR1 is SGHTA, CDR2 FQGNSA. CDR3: CASSSRQGRARNEQFF. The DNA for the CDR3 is TGTGCCAGCAGCTCCCGGCAAGGGAGGGCTCGTAATGAGCAGTTCTTC.

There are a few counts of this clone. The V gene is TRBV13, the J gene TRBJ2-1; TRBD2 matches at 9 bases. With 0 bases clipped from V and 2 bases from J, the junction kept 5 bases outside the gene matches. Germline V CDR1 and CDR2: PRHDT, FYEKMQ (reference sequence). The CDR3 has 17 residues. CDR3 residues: CASSLGFTSGPYNEQFF. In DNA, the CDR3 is TGTGCCAGCAGCTTAGGGTTTACTAGCGGGCCCTACAATGAGCAGTTCTTC.

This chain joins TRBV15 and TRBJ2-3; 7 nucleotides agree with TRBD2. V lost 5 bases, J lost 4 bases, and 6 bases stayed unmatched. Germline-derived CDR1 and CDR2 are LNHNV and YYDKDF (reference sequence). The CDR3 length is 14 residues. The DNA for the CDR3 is TGTGCCACCAGCCTGGGGAGGGCCGCAGATACGCAGTATTTT. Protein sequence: CATSLGRAADTQYF. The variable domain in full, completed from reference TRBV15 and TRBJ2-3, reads DAMVIQNPRYQVTQFGKPVTLSCSQTLNHNVMYWYQQKSSQAPKLLFHYYDKDFNNEADTPDNFQSRRPNTSFCFLDIRSPGLGDTAMYLCATSLGRAADTQYFGPGTRLTVL.

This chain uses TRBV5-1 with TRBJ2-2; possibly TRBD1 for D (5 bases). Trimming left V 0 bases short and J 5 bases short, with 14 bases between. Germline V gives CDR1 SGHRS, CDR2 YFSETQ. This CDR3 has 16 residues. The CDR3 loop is CASSLGSRVGTGELFF. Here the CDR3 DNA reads TGCGCCAGCAGCTTGGGGTCCAGGGTTGGGACCGGGGAGCTGTTTTTT.

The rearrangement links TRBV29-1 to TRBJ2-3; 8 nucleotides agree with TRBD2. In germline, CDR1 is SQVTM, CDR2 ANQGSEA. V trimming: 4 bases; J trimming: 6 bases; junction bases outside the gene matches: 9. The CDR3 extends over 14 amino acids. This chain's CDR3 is CSVGSSGRRDTQYF. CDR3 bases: TGCAGCGTTGGTTCCAGCGGGAGACGTGATACGCAGTATTTT.

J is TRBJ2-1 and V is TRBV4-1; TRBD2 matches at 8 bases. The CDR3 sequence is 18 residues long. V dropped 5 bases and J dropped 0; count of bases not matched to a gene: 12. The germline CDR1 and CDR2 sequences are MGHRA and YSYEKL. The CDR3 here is CASSSTRTRGVSYNEQFF. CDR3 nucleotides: TGCGCCAGCAGCTCGACCCGAACGCGGGGGGTCTCCTACAATGAGCAGTTCTTC.

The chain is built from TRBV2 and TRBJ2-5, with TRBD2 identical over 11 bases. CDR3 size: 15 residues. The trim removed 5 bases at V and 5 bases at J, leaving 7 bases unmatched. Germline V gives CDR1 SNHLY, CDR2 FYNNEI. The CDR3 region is CASSILAGVRETQYF. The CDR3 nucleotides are TGTGCCAGCAGTATACTAGCGGGAGTCAGGGAGACCCAGTACTTC.

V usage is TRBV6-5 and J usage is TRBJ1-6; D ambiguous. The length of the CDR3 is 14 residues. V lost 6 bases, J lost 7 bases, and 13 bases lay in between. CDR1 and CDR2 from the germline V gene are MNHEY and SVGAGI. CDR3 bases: TGTGCCAGCAGAGCTCAAGGAGGAAATTCACCCCTCCACTTT. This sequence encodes CASRAQGGNSPLHF.

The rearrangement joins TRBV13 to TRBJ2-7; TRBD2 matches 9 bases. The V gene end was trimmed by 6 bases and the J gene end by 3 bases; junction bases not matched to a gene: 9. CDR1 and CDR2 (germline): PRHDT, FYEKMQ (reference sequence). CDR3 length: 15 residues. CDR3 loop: CASSRKSGRHYEQYF. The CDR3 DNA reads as TGTGCCAGCAGTCGAAAAAGCGGGAGGCACTACGAGCAGTACTTC.

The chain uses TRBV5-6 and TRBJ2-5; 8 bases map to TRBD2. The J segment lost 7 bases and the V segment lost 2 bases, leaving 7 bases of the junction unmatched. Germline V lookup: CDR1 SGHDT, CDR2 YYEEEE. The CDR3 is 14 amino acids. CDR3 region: CASSFGLASGTQYF. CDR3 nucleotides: TGTGCCAGCAGCTTTGGACTAGCATCCGGGACCCAGTACTTC.

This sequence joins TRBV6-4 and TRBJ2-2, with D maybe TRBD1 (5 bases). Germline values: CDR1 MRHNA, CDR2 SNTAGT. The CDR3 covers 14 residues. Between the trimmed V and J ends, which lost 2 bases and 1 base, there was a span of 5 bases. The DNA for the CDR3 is TGTGCCAGCAGTGACGGACAGAACACCGGGGAGCTGTTTTTT. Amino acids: CASSDGQNTGELFF.

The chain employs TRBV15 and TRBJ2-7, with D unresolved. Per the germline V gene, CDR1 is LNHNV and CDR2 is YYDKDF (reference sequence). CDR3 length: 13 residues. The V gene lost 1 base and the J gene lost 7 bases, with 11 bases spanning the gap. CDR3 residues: CATSRVVGKEQYF. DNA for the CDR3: TGTGCCACCAGCAGAGTCGTCGGTAAGGAGCAGTACTTC.

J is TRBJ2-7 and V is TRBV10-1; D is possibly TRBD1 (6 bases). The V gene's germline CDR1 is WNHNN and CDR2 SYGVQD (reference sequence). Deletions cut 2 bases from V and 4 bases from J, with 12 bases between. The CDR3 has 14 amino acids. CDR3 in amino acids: CASSEGGGSYEQYF. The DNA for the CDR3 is TGCGCCAGCAGTGAGGGTGGGGGCTCGTACGAGCAGTACTTC.

For the CDR3, the DNA is TGTGCCAGCAGCTTGGAGCGCGGCAGGAACACTGAAGCTTTCTTT. It encodes CASSLERGRNTEAFF. V gene TRBV11-2 combines with J gene TRBJ1-1; no clear D. Trimming took off 3 bases at V and 1 base at J, with 12 bases between the two ends. Germline loops: CDR1 SGHAT, CDR2 FQNNGV. The CDR3 totals 15 residues.